A selection of T cell receptor beta chains follows, all from one sample in a study of cytomegalovirus exposure and HLA in healthy donors. TCRdb's table, derived via immunoSEQ multiplex PCR, lists solely in-frame clones and lacks some. The profile shows 95,000 to 150,000 clones, over 75% of them singletons. Sequencing input: PBMCs. All receptors derive from a man younger than 40 in good health and CMV-seronegative. The CDR3 runs from the conserved cysteine through the conserved F or W. A D gene is named only where the DNA matches it firmly. The size entry is marked missing in some rows and otherwise reads once, few, many or a size class.

clone_size	v_call	j_call	d_call	cdr3_aa	cdr3_nt
-	TRBV6-5	TRBJ2-1	TRBD2	CASSAGEEPYNEQFF	TGTGCCAGCAGCGCGGGGGAGGAACCCTACAATGAGCAGTTCTTC
-	TRBV4-3	TRBJ2-6	TRBD1	CASSQGNRGNSSGANVLTF	TGCGCCAGCAGCCAAGGGAACAGGGGGAACTCTTCTGGGGCCAACGTCCTGACTTTC
-	TRBV5-1	TRBJ1-6	-	CASSFAEGEPLHF	TGCGCCAGCAGCTTCGCGGAAGGGGAACCCCTCCACTTT
few	TRBV10-3	TRBJ1-5	-	CAISDQANQPQHF	TGTGCCATCAGTGACCAGGCCAATCAGCCCCAGCATTTT
-	TRBV9	TRBJ2-5	-	CASSVVGQLQETQYF	TGTGCCAGCAGCGTAGTTGGTCAACTACAAGAGACCCAGTACTTC
-	TRBV6-4	TRBJ1-6	TRBD1	CASSDSTGHGSPLHF	TGTGCCAGCAGTGACTCGACAGGGCATGGATCACCCCTCCACTTT
few	TRBV11-2	TRBJ1-2	-	CASSSGQWRYTF	TGTGCCAGCAGCTCCGGACAGTGGCGCTACACCTTC
-	TRBV11-2	TRBJ2-7	-	CASSHPGRGEQYF	TGTGCCAGCAGCCACCCAGGGCGGGGAGAGCAGTACTTC
few	TRBV6-1	TRBJ1-2	-	CASSEGTHYGYTF	TGTGCCAGCAGTGAGGGGACTCACTATGGCTACACCTTC
-	TRBV12-5	TRBJ1-1	-	CASSIGQAGNRAFF	TGTGCTAGTTCTATAGGGCAGGCCGGGAATAGGGCTTTCTTT
-	TRBV6-6	TRBJ2-7	-	CASSSRQVPYEQYF	TGTGCCAGCAGTTCCCGACAGGTCCCCTACGAGCAGTACTTC
-	TRBV4-1	TRBJ2-7	-	CASSQGFLGLAKTSYEQYF	TGCGCCAGCAGCCAAGGCTTTCTTGGGTTAGCGAAAACATCCTACGAGCAGTACTTC
-	TRBV7-2	TRBJ2-7	TRBD2	CASSLAWTSPEQYF	TGTGCCAGCAGCTTAGCGTGGACTAGCCCCGAGCAGTACTTC
-	TRBV4-3	TRBJ1-2	TRBD1	CASSQAPGGYGYTF	TGCGCCAGCAGCCAAGCCCCAGGGGGCTATGGCTACACCTTC
-	TRBV15	TRBJ1-5	TRBD1	CATSSDRGLQPQHF	TGTGCCACCAGCAGCGACAGGGGGCTTCAGCCCCAGCATTTT
once	TRBV7-2	TRBJ1-1	TRBD1	CASSADREPLPEAFF	TGTGCCAGCAGCGCGGACAGGGAACCTCTCCCTGAAGCTTTCTTT
few	TRBV29-1	TRBJ1-3	-	CSVEGARDSGSGNTIYF	TGCAGCGTTGAAGGGGCCAGAGATTCCGGCTCTGGAAACACCATATATTTT
-	TRBV6-1	TRBJ2-7	TRBD1	CASSVGQVAYEQYF	TGTGCCAGCAGTGTAGGACAGGTTGCCTACGAGCAGTACTTC
-	TRBV5-6	TRBJ2-7	-	CASSSLEGAYEQYF	TGTGCCAGCAGCTCCTTGGAGGGGGCTTACGAGCAGTACTTC
-	TRBV6-1	TRBJ1-1	-	CASSYTQYTEAFF	TGTGCCAGCAGTTATACACAGTACACTGAAGCTTTCTTT
-	TRBV27	TRBJ1-1	TRBD1	CASSFGDRANTEAFF	TGTGCCAGCAGTTTCGGGGACAGGGCGAACACTGAAGCTTTCTTT
-	TRBV7-7	TRBJ2-5	TRBD2	CASSFYPGGLAGGETQYF	TGTGCCAGCAGCTTTTACCCCGGGGGACTAGCGGGGGGAGAGACCCAGTACTTC
-	TRBV2	TRBJ2-5	TRBD2	CASIPGASGGSPGEETQYF	TGTGCCAGCATCCCGGGGGCTAGCGGGGGGTCGCCGGGGGAAGAGACCCAGTACTTC
few	TRBV5-1	TRBJ2-3	-	CASSPHYYLTDTQYF	TGCGCCAGCAGCCCGCACTACTACCTCACAGATACGCAGTATTTT